These 14 T cell receptor beta chains originate from one sample sequenced in a study of cytomegalovirus exposure and HLA in healthy donors. The PCR had 60 Vbeta and 13 Jbeta primers. Assay used: immunoSEQ multiplex PCR; TCRdb lists only in-frame clones, some missing. The listing records approximately 75,000 clones. Sequencing was performed on PBMCs. These receptors all come from a boy younger than 18 in good health and CMV-seronegative.

The chain has TRBV25-1 and TRBJ1-3; possible D gene TRBD1, 6 bases. Germline lookup yields CDR1 MGHDK and CDR2 SYGVNS. Deletions cut 7 bases from V and 2 bases from J, with 9 bases between. The CDR3 spans 13 residues. The CDR3 DNA reads as TGTGCCAGCACCTCAGGGGCTGGAAACACCATATATTTT. Translation: CASTSGAGNTIYF.

This rearrangement joins TRBV19 to TRBJ2-2; 7 bases agree with TRBD2. V shed 6 bases and J 6 bases; nucleotides not matched to a gene: 1. This CDR3 is 12 amino acids long. In germline, CDR1 is LNHDA, CDR2 SQIVND (reference sequence). CDR3 coding DNA: TGTGCCAGTAGCGCGGGAGCCGGGGAGCTGTTTTTT. Residues: CASSAGAGELFF.

In regard to this clone: A junction boundary mismatches the germline segment, possibly from a read error. The V and J genes are TRBV5-6 and TRBJ2-7, with D possibly TRBD1 on 5 matching bases. Germline-derived CDR1 and CDR2 are SGHDT and YYEEEE. The CDR3 sequence is 12 residues long. The CDR3 DNA follows: TGTGCCAGCAGCAGCGACAGCTACGAGCAGTCCTTC. Encoded protein: CASSSDSYEQSF.

The rearrangement links TRBV5-6 to TRBJ2-7; D is uncertain. This CDR3 contains 12 residues. Trimming stripped 5 bases from V and 3 bases from J, with 9 bases between. Germline V gene sequence: CDR1 SGHDT, CDR2 YYEEEE. The CDR3, as DNA: TGTGCCAGCAGATTGCTTCGCTACGAGCAGTACTTC. Its protein is CASRLLRYEQYF.

This chain joins TRBV19 and TRBJ2-1; TRBD2 matches 9 bases. CDR1 and CDR2 from the germline V gene are LNHDA and SQIVND (reference sequence). The CDR3 consists of 18 residues. The V segment lost 3 bases and the J segment 7 bases; nucleotides outside the gene matches: 16. CDR3 bases: TGTGCCAGTAGTATTTTCCCCCCGGGACTAGCTAAATCAAATGAGCAGTTCTTC. It translates to CASSIFPPGLAKSNEQFF.

The chain has TRBV5-4 and TRBJ2-1, with 9 bases that match TRBD2. In germline, CDR1 is SGHNT, CDR2 YYREEE (reference sequence). This CDR3 has 15 amino acids. Unmatched junction bases numbered 3, after V lost 0 bases and J lost 5 bases. This CDR3 is CASSLGGGGNNEQFF. In DNA, the CDR3 is TGTGCCAGCAGCTTGGGCGGGGGGGGAAACAATGAGCAGTTCTTC. Variable domain in full (rest from reference TRBV5-4 and TRBJ2-1): ETGVTQSPTHLIKTRGQQVTLRCSSQSGHNTVSWYQQALGQGPQFIFQYYREEENGRGNFPPRFSGLQFPNYSSELNVNALELDDSALYLCASSLGGGGNNEQFFGPGTRLTVL.

This chain joins TRBV6-6 and TRBJ2-5; 9 nucleotides agree with TRBD1. CDR3 length equals 15 residues. CDR1 is MNHNY and CDR2 is SVGAGI in the germline V gene (reference sequence). V shed 6 bases and J 4 bases; nucleotides not matched to a gene: 9. The CDR3 region is CASSHRQGGGETQYF. The CDR3 nucleotides are TGTGCCAGCAGCCACCGACAGGGGGGAGGAGAGACCCAGTACTTC.

For this clone: The sample has other DNA sequences that encode this CDR3 too. The V gene is TRBV6-1, the J gene TRBJ2-2; a possible D gene is TRBD1 (6 bases). V was clipped by 4 bases and J by 2 bases, with 11 bases between them. From germline, CDR1 is MNHNS and CDR2 SASEGT. The CDR3 runs 15 residues. DNA of the CDR3: TGTGCCAGCAGTGCAGGGGTAGGTAACACCGGGGAGCTGTTTTTT. Its translation is CASSAGVGNTGELFF.

The chain is built from TRBV25-1 and TRBJ2-5; D is perhaps TRBD1 (5 bases). The CDR3 is made up of 15 amino acids. The germline V gene has CDR1 MGHDK and CDR2 SYGVNS. Between the trimmed V and J ends, which lost 4 bases and 4 bases, there was a span of 16 bases. CDR3 protein: CASSGDVERGETQYF. As DNA, the CDR3 is TGTGCCAGCAGTGGAGACGTAGAAAGGGGAGAGACCCAGTACTTC.

This chain uses TRBV5-1 with TRBJ2-7, with TRBD1 matching 11 bases. The CDR3 is 17 amino acids. The ends lost 5 bases at V and 1 base at J; junction bases unmatched: 11. Germline CDR1 is SGHRS and CDR2 is YFSETQ. In nucleotides, the CDR3 is TGCGCCAGCAGTGGGACAGGGGGATCTTATGTATCCTACGAGCAGTACTTC. Translation: CASSGTGGSYVSYEQYF.

The chain has TRBV5-1 and TRBJ1-1, with D perhaps TRBD1 (6 bases). V shed 3 bases and J shed 5 bases, with 14 bases lying between them. The CDR3 loop spans 14 amino acids. The V gene's germline CDR1 is SGHRS and CDR2 YFSETQ. The CDR3, as DNA: TGCGCCAGCAGCTCCTCCCCGCAGGGGACTGAAGCTTTCTTT. Protein: CASSSSPQGTEAFF.

The chain is built from TRBV9 and TRBJ2-5; 7 nucleotides match TRBD1. The length of the CDR3 is 13 residues. With 2 bases clipped from V and 3 bases from J, the junction kept 1 base outside the gene matches. Germline V gene data show CDR1 as SGDLS and CDR2 as YYNGEE. The CDR3, as DNA: TGTGCCAGCAGCGTCGACAGGGAAGAGACCCAGTACTTC. Its translation is CASSVDREETQYF.

The genes are TRBV14 and TRBJ2-3; TRBD2 agrees at 11 bases. The germline CDR1 and CDR2 sequences are SGHDN and FVKESK. This CDR3 has 18 residues. V was clipped by 1 base and J by 5 bases; unmatched bases: 11. CDR3 residues: CASSQAGTSGVAGDTQYF. CDR3 coding DNA: TGTGCCAGCAGCCAAGCCGGGACTAGCGGCGTGGCGGGAGATACGCAGTATTTT.

V is TRBV4-1 and J is TRBJ2-7, with TRBD1 matching over 8 bases. J was trimmed by 2 bases and V by 4 bases; bases with no gene match: 7. Germline assignment: CDR1 MGHRA and CDR2 YSYEKL. The CDR3 totals 15 residues. CDR3 nucleotides: TGCGCCAGCAGCCTGACAGGGGAGCGGGCCTACGAGCAGTACTTC. Translating gives CASSLTGERAYEQYF.